Listed below are T cell receptor beta chains from one sample, sequenced in a study of cytomegalovirus exposure and HLA in healthy donors. The assay was immunoSEQ multiplex PCR, and TCRdb's table has in-frame clones only and misses some. The table records 200,000 to 300,000 clones, roughly 84% of them present only once. Sequencing was performed on PBMCs. The receptors originated from a man aged 18 to 29 in good health and CMV-seropositive. Each CDR3 is given with its conserved first and last residue. The D gene is left open where the match is weak. Clone size is stated in some rows and not others, as once, few, many or a class when expanded.

j_call	clone_size	d_call	v_call	cdr3_aa	cdr3_nt
TRBJ2-1	-	-	TRBV30	CAWSVRKGQGPYNEQFF	TGTGCCTGGAGTGTACGGAAGGGGCAGGGACCCTACAATGAGCAGTTCTTC
TRBJ1-4	once	-	TRBV10-3	CAISEYAGDEKLFF	TGTGCCATCAGTGAGTATGCTGGAGATGAAAAACTGTTTTTT
TRBJ2-7	-	-	TRBV2	CASNGWGREQYF	TGTGCCAGCAACGGTTGGGGCCGCGAGCAGTACTTC
TRBJ1-1	-	-	TRBV4-1	CASSQETVLNTEAFF	TGCGCCAGCAGCCAAGAGACAGTCCTAAACACTGAAGCTTTCTTT
TRBJ2-7	-	-	TRBV10-2	CASYSRASSDEQYF	TGCGCCAGCTATTCGAGGGCGTCCTCCGACGAGCAGTACTTC
TRBJ1-2	-	-	TRBV25-1	CASSEANYGYTF	TGTGCCAGCAGTGAAGCAAACTATGGCTACACCTTC
TRBJ2-3	-	-	TRBV5-1	CASSLDGGGGDTQYF	TGCGCCAGCAGCTTGGACGGAGGGGGTGGCGATACGCAGTATTTT
TRBJ2-6	-	-	TRBV27	CASSFRRDGANVLTF	TGTGCCAGCAGTTTTCGCAGGGATGGGGCCAACGTCCTGACTTTC
TRBJ2-5	-	-	TRBV2	CASSRWDVWETQYF	TGTGCCAGCAGTCGTTGGGACGTGTGGGAGACCCAGTACTTC
TRBJ2-5	-	TRBD2	TRBV30	CAWSSSGVRETQYF	TGTGCCTGGAGTTCTAGCGGGGTAAGGGAGACCCAGTACTTC
TRBJ2-1	-	-	TRBV15	CATSREVSREQFF	TGTGCCACCAGCAGAGAGGTTAGCCGTGAGCAGTTCTTC
TRBJ1-2	-	-	TRBV2	CASSVGRGHYGYTF	TGTGCCAGCAGTGTCGGCAGGGGCCACTATGGCTACACCTTC
TRBJ1-1	-	-	TRBV27	CASRMLGVNTEAFF	TGTGCCAGCAGAATGCTTGGGGTGAACACTGAAGCTTTCTTT
TRBJ2-7	-	-	TRBV28	CASSWAGFYEQYF	TGTGCCAGCAGTTGGGCGGGATTCTACGAGCAGTACTTC
TRBJ2-7	-	-	TRBV5-6	CASSSAWNYEQYF	TGTGCCAGCAGCTCCGCGTGGAACTACGAGCAGTACTTC
TRBJ1-1	-	-	TRBV27	CASSPTAQNTEAFF	TGTGCCAGCAGCCCGACAGCGCAGAACACTGAAGCTTTCTTT
TRBJ1-3	-	-	TRBV9	CASSVAGFGNTIYF	TGTGCCAGCAGCGTAGCGGGGTTCGGAAACACCATATATTTT
TRBJ2-7	-	TRBD2	TRBV2	CASSEGVAGVPEQYF	TGTGCCAGCAGTGAAGGGGTAGCGGGAGTACCCGAGCAGTACTTC
TRBJ2-3	-	-	TRBV7-3	CASSPNGDTQYF	TGTGCCAGCAGCCCAAACGGAGATACGCAGTATTTT
TRBJ2-7	-	TRBD1	TRBV30	CAWIDRARFDEQYF	TGTGCCTGGATCGACAGGGCCCGTTTCGACGAGCAGTACTTC
TRBJ2-5	once	-	TRBV10-3	CAISESKGNQETQYF	TGTGCCATCAGTGAGTCGAAGGGTAACCAAGAGACCCAGTACTTC
TRBJ1-5	-	-	TRBV15	CATGFEGGNQPQHF	TGTGCCACCGGGTTCGAAGGGGGCAATCAGCCCCAGCATTTT
TRBJ2-1	-	-	TRBV30	CAWSGSHNEQFF	TGTGCCTGGAGTGGTTCTCACAATGAGCAGTTCTTC
TRBJ1-1	once	TRBD1	TRBV27	CASSLSPDRANTEAFF	TGTGCCAGCAGTCTATCACCCGACAGGGCGAACACTGAAGCTTTCTTT
TRBJ2-5	-	TRBD2	TRBV5-4	CASSSTGTSGQETQYF	TGTGCCAGCAGCAGTACCGGGACTAGCGGACAAGAGACCCAGTACTTC
TRBJ2-7	-	-	TRBV6-1	CAIISDIHYEQYF	TGTGCCATCATTAGCGATATCCACTACGAGCAGTACTTC
TRBJ1-2	-	-	TRBV6-5	CASSYASLRSYGYTF	TGTGCCAGCAGTTACGCTTCCTTGCGTTCCTATGGCTACACCTTC
TRBJ1-1	-	-	TRBV5-4	CASSLWYYGVAPEAFF	TGTGCCAGCAGCTTATGGTATTATGGGGTGGCCCCTGAAGCTTTCTTT
TRBJ2-3	-	-	TRBV6-6	CASTTRTGTSTDTQYF	TGTGCCAGCACCACTCGAACTGGCACTAGCACAGATACGCAGTATTTT
TRBJ1-2	once	-	TRBV30	CAWSPWGYGYTF	TGTGCCTGGAGTCCTTGGGGCTATGGCTACACCTTC
TRBJ2-1	-	-	TRBV27	CASSSARSSYNEQFF	TGTGCCAGCAGTTCTGCTCGTAGCTCCTACAATGAGCAGTTCTTC
TRBJ1-1	-	TRBD1	TRBV6-5	CASSRTGAENTEAFF	TGTGCCAGCAGTAGGACAGGGGCAGAGAACACTGAAGCTTTCTTT
TRBJ2-7	-	-	TRBV11-2	CASSLGFAGEQYF	TGTGCCAGCAGCTTAGGGTTCGCGGGAGAGCAGTACTTC
TRBJ1-1	-	-	TRBV28	CASSWLSTEAFF	TGTGCCAGCAGTTGGCTGAGCACTGAAGCTTTCTTT
TRBJ2-7	-	TRBD2	TRBV30	CAWSVNNNTGLAGVNEQYF	TGTGCCTGGAGTGTAAATAATAATACGGGACTAGCGGGAGTAAACGAGCAGTACTTC
TRBJ1-3	-	TRBD1	TRBV30	CAWSTGQASGNTIYF	TGTGCCTGGAGTACGGGACAGGCCTCTGGAAACACCATATATTTT
TRBJ2-3	-	TRBD1	TRBV7-3	CASSLGQWTGPDTQYF	TGTGCCAGCAGCTTAGGGCAATGGACAGGGCCAGATACGCAGTATTTT
TRBJ1-4	-	TRBD1	TRBV5-4	CASSGPGTGDEKLFF	TGTGCCAGCAGCGGGCCCGGGACAGGGGACGAAAAACTGTTTTTT
TRBJ1-3	few	-	TRBV7-9	CAGSVLAITDFSGNTIYF	TGTGCCGGTTCCGTTTTAGCTATAACAGATTTCTCTGGAAACACCATATATTTT
TRBJ1-2	-	-	TRBV6-5	CASREIRGYGYTF	TGTGCCAGCAGAGAAATACGAGGCTATGGCTACACCTTC
TRBJ2-5	-	-	TRBV29-1	CSVGFGGGETQYF	TGCAGCGTTGGGTTCGGGGGCGGTGAGACCCAGTACTTC
TRBJ2-7	-	TRBD2	TRBV11-2	CASSYDLAGGREQYF	TGTGCCAGCAGCTACGACCTAGCGGGAGGGCGGGAGCAGTACTTC
TRBJ1-2	-	TRBD1	TRBV7-2	CASSSDRGRSGYTF	TGTGCCAGCAGCTCAGACAGGGGGCGATCTGGCTACACCTTC
TRBJ1-4	-	-	TRBV5-1	CASGNGNGEKLFF	TGCGCCAGCGGCAACGGCAATGGTGAAAAACTGTTTTTT
TRBJ2-7	once	-	TRBV4-1	CASSQVGQGDYEQYF	TGCGCCAGCAGCCAAGTAGGTCAGGGCGACTACGAGCAGTACTTC